The entry below gives a single T cell receptor (beta chain) sequence along with its context. Its antigen remains unknown. Method: immunoSEQ multiplex PCR; TCRdb's copy keeps in-frame clones and lacks some. The sample consists of roughly 100,000 clones, 86% of them appearing once. The ends lost 3 bases at V and 5 bases at J; junction bases unmatched: 13. The CDR3 consists of 17 residues. Germline V lookup: CDR1 LGHNA, CDR2 YSLEER. The entry originates in a study of T cell responses to AZD1222 COVID-19 vaccine. Findings and caveats of the study: Possibly, clonal diversity was underestimated; donors were largely white British and included more females. Repertoires were obtained solely post-peak T cell response. Nearly half of spike-specific TCRs reportedly target variant regions that are unmutated in the B.1.351 and B.1.1.7 variants. Spike-specific TCR depth and breadth grew after two AZD1222 doses.

The TCR was taken from an adult who received the MenACWY meningococcal vaccine as a control. The V and J genes are TRBV4-3 and TRBJ1-2, with 9 bases aligning to TRBD1. Material: peripheral blood, obtained 28 days after the second dose of the MenACWY control vaccine. The CDR3: CASSQTRQGGRPYGYTF. CDR3 nucleotide sequence: TGCGCCAGCAGCCAGACCCGACAGGGGGGCAGGCCTTATGGCTACACCTTC.